The 22 T cell receptor beta chains presented below share a single source sample, sequenced in a study of tumor and adjacent non-tumor tissue in lung cancer (dated by TCRdb to about 2018). To prepare the library, multiplex PCR was applied. Sequencer: Illumina HiSeq 2500. TCRbeta libraries were built by three rounds of nested PCR using primers (Table S4), following protocols modified from ARM-PCR. TCRdb took the public reads, trimmed them with fastp at Q25, ran MiXCR for clone calling and kept in-frame beta chains. Every entry covers one CDR3 protein and lists the most common genes and DNA from its rows. A total of around 76,000 distinct CDR3 sequences appear in this sample, around 80% of them only once. 30% to 50% of the sample is taken by the ten largest. RNA was isolated from bulk, unsorted tissue, and RNA quality was assessed with a NanoDrop ND-1000 and an Agilent 2100. Distant non-tumor tissue taken more than 3 cm from the tumor edge was used as the normal lung sample.

Sequencing was carried out using distant non-tumor lung tissue. The receptors were sampled from a man between 65 and 85 years old with non-small cell lung cancer.

To note about this clonotype: A junction boundary mismatches the germline segment, possibly from a read error. The chain carries TRBV10-3 and TRBJ2-3; 8 positions agree with TRBD1. The CDR3 is 15 amino acids. Germline CDR1 ENHRY, CDR2 SYGVKD. Written as DNA, the CDR3 is TGTGCCATCAGAGGTAGGACAGGGAACACAGATACGCGGTATTTT. Translation gives CAIRGRTGNTDTRYF.

The chain combines TRBV11-2 with TRBJ2-2, with D uncertain. V lost 5 bases, J lost 0 bases, and 13 bases lay in between. Germline CDR1 is SGHAT and CDR2 is FQNNGV. The CDR3 length is 16 residues. CDR3 nucleotides: TGTGCCAGCAGCCCAGCAGGACGTACGAACACCGGGGAGCTGTTTTTT. Translated, it gives CASSPAGRTNTGELFF. Full variable domain (rest looked up from reference TRBV11-2 and TRBJ2-2): EAGVAQSPRYKIIEKRQSVAFWCNPISGHATLYWYQQILGQGPKLLIQFQNNGVVDDSQLPKDRFSAERLKGVDSTLKIQPAKLEDSAVYLCASSPAGRTNTGELFFGEGSRLTVL.

Details on this clonotype: Its ends do not fully match the called genes, so a read error is possible. The V call is TRBV11-3, the J call TRBJ1-2; D ambiguous. The CDR3 sequence is 15 residues long. Germline V gene lookup returns CDR1 SGHNT and CDR2 YENEEA. The DNA of the CDR3 is TGTGCCAGCAGCTTAATACATGGACGGACCTATGGCTGCACCTTC. Residues: CASSLIHGRTYGCTF.

Remarks on this clonotype: At one end, the junction sequence differs from germline, possibly due to a read error. The chain combines TRBV24-1 with TRBJ1-2; 8 bases line up with TRBD1. Germline-derived CDR1 and CDR2 are KGHDR and SFDVKD. The CDR3 is 17 residues long. The CDR3 loop reads CATSNPLGQGKNYGYTF. The CDR3, as DNA: TGTGCCACCAGTAATCCACTCGGACAGGGAAAGAACTATGGTTACACCTTC.

As regards this clonotype: A junction boundary mismatches the germline segment, possibly from a read error. The chain couples TRBV10-2 to TRBJ1-1; D might be TRBD1 (6 bases). The CDR3 is made up of 12 amino acids. Per germline, CDR1 WSHSY and CDR2 SAAADI. The CDR3 reads CTSRGRGSEAFF. In nucleotides, the CDR3 is TGCACCAGCAGGGGCAGGGGCTCTGAAGCTTTCTTT.

A remark on this clonotype: Without the conserved terminal phenylalanine or tryptophan, this CDR3 likely stems from a read error. The limits of the CDR3 on the DNA are not certain, so only TCRdb's listed CDR3 is given. CDR3 in amino acids: CSVEGENIHYL. J is TRBJ2-4 and V is TRBV29-1. In germline, CDR1 is SQVTM, CDR2 ANQGSEA. Both ends counted, the CDR3 spans 11 residues.

About this clonotype: The missing conserved phenylalanine or tryptophan at the end of this CDR3 makes a read error likely. The chain combines TRBV10-1 with TRBJ2-3; possibly TRBD1 for D (5 bases). The CDR3 has 15 residues. Trimming took off 3 bases at V and 1 base at J, with 11 bases between the two ends. The germline V gene encodes CDR1 WNHNN and CDR2 SYGVQD (reference sequence). The CDR3 protein is CASSDGAACTDTQYY. CDR3 nucleotides: TGCGCCAGCAGTGATGGGGCGGCTTGCACAGATACGCAGTATTAT.

Note on this clonotype: A much bigger clone sits one base away, suggesting this may be a read error. The rearrangement links TRBV6-5 to TRBJ2-7, with D unresolved. The CDR3 is 13 residues long. Germline CDR1 reads MNHEY; CDR2 reads SVGAGI. The V end lost 4 bases, the J end lost 2 bases, and 9 bases lay between the germline ends. This CDR3 is CASSCRLTYEQYF. CDR3 sequence (DNA): TGTGCCAGCAGTTGCCGGCTGACCTACGAGCAGTACTTC.

This clonotype occurred a few times. This sequence may be a read error, since a much larger clone differs from it by one base. J is TRBJ2-1 and V is TRBV4-2, with TRBD2 identical over 8 bases. Germline loops: CDR1 LGHNA, CDR2 YNFKEQ. CDR3 size: 13 residues. With V trimmed by 5 bases and J by 8 bases, 5 bases remained unmatched. The CDR3 loop is CASSCGLADEQFF. The CDR3 DNA is TGTGCCAGCAGCTGTGGACTAGCCGATGAGCAGTTCTTC.

A note on this clonotype: A read error is likely, as this CDR3 ends without the conserved phenylalanine or tryptophan. It is unclear where the CDR3 begins or ends on the DNA, so no DNA is shown, and the CDR3 is as TCRdb lists it. The chain couples TRBV11-3 to TRBJ2-3. The length of the CDR3 is 15 amino acids, counting both ends. Germline V lookup: CDR1 SGHNT, CDR2 YENEEA. CDR3 sequence reads: CASTCGEVSTDTQYL.

Notes on this clonotype: Germline and junction disagree at one end, which may indicate a read error. The genes are TRBV5-8 and TRBJ1-1; unclear D gene. The CDR3 consists of 15 residues. Germline V gene data show CDR1 as SGHTS and CDR2 as YDEGEE. CDR3 bases: TGTGCCAGCAGCTTGGAAGACGACGTGAACACTGAAGCTTTATTT. Protein sequence: CASSLEDDVNTEALF.

Details on this clonotype: It is likely a read error, because the conserved phenylalanine at the end of the CDR3 is missing. The chain couples TRBV12-3 or TRBV12-4 to TRBJ2-7; unclear D gene. The CDR3 totals 14 residues. The ends were cut back, 2 bases at V and 7 bases at J, with 15 bases in the middle. DNA for the CDR3: TGTGCCAGCAGTTTATCTGGGTGTCGGTATGAGCAGTACCTC. This codes for CASSLSGCRYEQYL.

This clonotype was seen more than once but under ten times. Lacking the conserved final phenylalanine or tryptophan, this CDR3 likely reflects a read error. V usage is TRBV4-1 and J usage is TRBJ2-7; maybe TRBD1 (6 bases). The CDR3 consists of 16 residues. Looked up from germline, CDR1 is MGHRA and CDR2 is YSYEKL. In nucleotides, the CDR3 is TGCGCCAGCAGCCGGACATTAGCTGGAGAGGGGGACGAACAGTACTTA. Amino acids: CASSRTLAGEGDEQYL.

As regards this clonotype: The conserved closing phenylalanine or tryptophan is absent in this CDR3, likely reflecting a read error. V usage is TRBV11-2 and J usage is TRBJ2-3, with D maybe TRBD2 (5 bases). CDR1 is SGHAT, CDR2 FQNNGV, per germline. CDR3 size: 14 residues. Trimming cost V 8 bases and J 4 bases, with 16 bases left between them. The CDR3 DNA follows: TGTGCCAGCGGCTCACCGGGGTTCTCAGATACGCAGTATTCT. Translating it yields CASGSPGFSDTQYS.

The rearrangement joins TRBV6-1 to TRBJ1-2, with 7 bases lining up with TRBD1. The V and J ends lost 7 bases and 5 bases, in that order; junction bases with no gene match: 13. The CDR3 is 15 residues long. CDR1 and CDR2 from the germline V gene are MNHNS and SASEGT. The CDR3 nucleotides read TGTGCCAGCACTCCAAACGCCAGGACAGGATATGGCTACACCTTC. Translated, it gives CASTPNARTGYGYTF.

About this clonotype: This may be a read error: a much more frequent sequence differs by one nucleotide. The V call is TRBV12-3 or TRBV12-4, the J call TRBJ1-5, with 7 bases aligning to TRBD1. The CDR3 totals 16 residues. In nucleotides, the CDR3 is TGTGCCAGCAGTCTCACGCAGGGGGTGAGCAATCATCCCCAGCATTTT. This sequence encodes CASSLTQGVSNHPQHF.

This clonotype turned up a few times. This sequence joins TRBV2 and TRBJ1-3; D uncertain. The CDR3 extends over 14 amino acids. Trimming cost V 5 bases and J 3 bases, with 11 bases left between them. Germline-derived CDR1 and CDR2 are SNHLY and FYNNEI. The CDR3 DNA reads TGTGCCAGCAGTCCGAGGAGGGATGGAAACACCATATATTTT. Translation: CASSPRRDGNTIYF.

Regarding this clonotype: The junction does not match germline at one end; this may be a read error. The chain employs TRBV11-3 and TRBJ2-6; a possible D gene is TRBD2 (7 bases). From germline, CDR1 is SGHNT and CDR2 YENEEA. The CDR3 sequence is 19 residues long. The CDR3 DNA is TGTGCCAGCAGCCGTGACGTTGGGGGGGCGCAGTCTGGGGCCAACGCCCTGACTTTC. This translates into CASSRDVGGAQSGANALTF.

This clonotype has only one observation. This CDR3 fails to terminate in the conserved phenylalanine or tryptophan, so it likely reflects a read error. The DNA is left out, because the CDR3 cannot be placed on it with certainty; the CDR3 is given as TCRdb lists it. The chain uses TRBV7-9 and TRBJ1-6; the table assigns TRBD1, which was not confirmed against the DNA. The V gene's germline CDR1 is SEHNR and CDR2 FQNEAQ (reference sequence). From its first to its last residue, the CDR3 has 12 amino acids. The CDR3 here is CTSSNRGSTLYV.

The gene calls are TRBV11-2 and TRBJ2-7; 8 positions match TRBD1. V was pared by 3 bases and J by 5 bases, with 9 bases of the junction left unmatched. Germline CDR1 SGHAT, CDR2 FQNNGV. The length of the CDR3 is 15 residues. CDR3 loop: CASSFLGQVYDEQYF. For the CDR3, the DNA is TGTGCCAGCAGCTTTTTGGGACAGGTTTACGACGAGCAGTACTTC.

Worth noting for this clonotype: Being one base from a much bigger clone, this may be a read error. Likely a read error: the CDR3 ends without its conserved phenylalanine or tryptophan. The chain combines TRBV12-3 or TRBV12-4 with TRBJ2-7; D is unclear. The germline V and J ends were trimmed by 3 bases and 0 bases, with 9 bases remaining between them. The CDR3 runs 14 residues. The CDR3 nucleotides read TGTGCCAGCAGTTTTTCTGCGGACTCCTACGAGCAGTACTTA. Translating gives CASSFSADSYEQYL.

A remark on this clonotype: An end of the junction does not agree with germline; a read error may underlie this. The chain links TRBV10-3 to TRBJ1-6; tentatively, D is TRBD1 (6 bases). The CDR3 is made up of 22 amino acids. The germline V gene has CDR1 ENHRY and CDR2 SYGVKD. The CDR3 region has the DNA TGTGCCATCAGTGACCAATATCCAGGGGTCATGAGCGCGCGTCTTAATAATTCACCCCTCCACTTC. Its protein is CAISDQYPGVMSARLNNSPLHF.